This TCR beta chain was sequenced during a study of PD-L1 blockade in urothelial cancer. CDR1 and CDR2 from the germline V gene are SGHNT and YYREEE (reference sequence). Trimming took 0 bases from V and 6 from J; bases not matched to a gene: 3. The CDR3 covers 15 residues. The sample's time point: pretreatment peripheral blood. Here immunoSEQ multiplex PCR was the method, and the copy in TCRdb shows in-frame clones only, minus some. The sample lists over 45,000 clones, 86% seen once, with 22% in the top ten. The TCR sequence derives from a man between 60 and 70 years old with urothelial cancer. J is TRBJ2-7 and V is TRBV5-4; TRBD2 matches at 13 bases. The source material was PBMCs, sampled around atezolizumab (anti-PD-L1) treatment. The chain's CDR3 is CASSLGTSGRAEQYF. The CDR3 DNA reads as TGTGCCAGCAGCTTGGGTACTAGCGGGAGGGCCGAGCAGTACTTC.